What follows are 2 T cell receptor beta chains derived from one specimen sequenced in a study of T-cell reconstitution after alpha-beta-depleted transplantation in children. Unique molecular identifiers featured in how the TCRbeta library was prepared. TCRdb ran MiXCR on the PCR reads and lists one entry per CDR3 protein. This sample has around 93,000 distinct CDR3 sequences, with more than 7% found just once. The sample here was PBMCs from the stem cell graft donor, taken from the stem cell graft. Every receptor here comes from a human donor who donated a stem cell graft to a child with congenital amegakaryocytic thrombocytopenia.

The sample holds many counts of this clonotype. V gene TRBV20-1 combines with J gene TRBJ2-3, with D unclear. Trimming cost V 6 bases and J 6 bases, with 19 bases left between them. The CDR3 contains 14 residues. Germline V gene data show CDR1 as DFQATT and CDR2 as SNEGSKA (reference sequence). The CDR3 bases are TGCAGTGCATCTGCCTCTATCGGTATCGATACGCAGTATTTT. Its translation is CSASASIGIDTQYF.

In regard to this clonotype: At one end the junction does not follow the germline gene, possibly because of a read error. V and J are TRBV3-1 and TRBJ2-2, with unresolved D. Per the germline V gene, CDR1 is LGHDT and CDR2 is YNNKEL (reference sequence). This CDR3 is built from 17 residues. CDR3 in DNA: TGTGCCAGCACCCAAGTCTACAGCCCCCCGTACTCCGGGGAGCTGTTTTTT. It specifies CASTQVYSPPYSGELFF.